This T cell receptor (beta chain) was captured in a study of cytomegalovirus exposure and HLA in healthy donors. General study results and limits: Apart from CMV serostatus, no immune exposure information was available. The listing of roughly 160 TCR beta chains classed them as cytomegalovirus-associated.

The CDR3 runs 13 residues. Germline-derived CDR1 and CDR2 are MNHEY and SMNVEV (reference sequence). Comments on this clone: Antigen unknown.

The primer mix had 60 Vbeta and 13 Jbeta primers. Clones were read by immunoSEQ multiplex PCR, and TCRdb kept only the in-frame ones, dropping some. Of under 150,000 clones in the sample, approximately 75% were seen once. This chain joins TRBV27 and TRBJ2-5; TRBD1 matches 8 bases. The J call is uncertain, as TRBJ2-7 better fits the DNA end. Sequencing input: PBMCs. The TCR sequence derives from a male donor in good health and CMV-seronegative. CDR3 in DNA: TGTGCCAGCAGCATAGACAGGGGCAACGAGCAGTACTTC. Amino acid sequence: CASSIDRGNEQYF.